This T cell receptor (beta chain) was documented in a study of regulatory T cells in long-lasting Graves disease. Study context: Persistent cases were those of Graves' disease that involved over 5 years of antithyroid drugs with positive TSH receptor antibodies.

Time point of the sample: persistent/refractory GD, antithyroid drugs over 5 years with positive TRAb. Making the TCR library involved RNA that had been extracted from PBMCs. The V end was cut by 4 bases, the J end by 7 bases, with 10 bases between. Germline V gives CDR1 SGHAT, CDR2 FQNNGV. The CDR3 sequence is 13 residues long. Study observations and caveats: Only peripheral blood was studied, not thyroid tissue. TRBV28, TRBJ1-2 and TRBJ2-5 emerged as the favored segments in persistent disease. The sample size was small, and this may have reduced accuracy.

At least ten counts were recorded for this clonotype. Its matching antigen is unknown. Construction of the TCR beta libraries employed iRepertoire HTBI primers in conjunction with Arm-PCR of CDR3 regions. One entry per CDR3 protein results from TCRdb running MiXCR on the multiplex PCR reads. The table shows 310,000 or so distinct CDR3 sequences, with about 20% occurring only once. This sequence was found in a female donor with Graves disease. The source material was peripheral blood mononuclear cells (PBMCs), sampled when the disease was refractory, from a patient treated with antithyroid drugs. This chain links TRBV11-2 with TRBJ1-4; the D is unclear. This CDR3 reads CASSSRVAEKLFF. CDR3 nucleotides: TGTGCCAGCAGCTCCCGAGTGGCTGAAAAACTGTTTTTT.